This T cell receptor (beta chain) comes out of a study of T cell responses to AZD1222 COVID-19 vaccine. Looking at the study overall: Some second doses came at about 4 weeks and others at about 12 weeks; these were pooled.

TCRdb's copy holds only in-frame clones and misses some; the assay was immunoSEQ multiplex PCR. Counted here are around 200,000 clones, under 95% occurring once; the ten biggest clones make up roughly 0.99%. CDR1 is SGDLS and CDR2 is YYNGEE in the germline V gene. There are 15 residues in the CDR3. In this sample, this clone turned up once. The TCR was taken from an adult in good health. Sequenced material: peripheral blood, taken on day 0 of AZD1222 vaccination. The chain uses TRBV9 and TRBJ2-7; D not resolved. The J call may be mistaken, given a closer DNA end match to TRBJ2-5. CDR3 residues: CASSVAGSRQETQYF. For the CDR3, the DNA is TGTGCCAGCAGCGTAGCTGGCAGCCGCCAAGAGACCCAGTACTTC.